This T cell receptor (beta chain) was profiled in a study of cytomegalovirus exposure and HLA in healthy donors. About this clone itself: Its specificity is not known.

The CDR3 loop spans 15 amino acids. V dropped 4 bases and J dropped 4; count of bases not matched to a gene: 6. Looked up from germline, CDR1 is SGHTS and CDR2 is YDEGEE. Overall study results and limits: Most TCR beta V segments were productive about 87% or about 30% of the time in an earlier analysis. More clonal expansion characterized HLA-associated TCR beta chains than equally common others in a later analysis.

The primer mix had 60 Vbeta and 13 Jbeta primers. The data were produced by immunoSEQ multiplex PCR, yet TCRdb's version contains in-frame clones alone and is incomplete. The repertoire includes more than 200,000 clones, about 80% of them detected once, and around 1.4% sits in the top ten. This clonotype was obtained from a girl aged 5-17 years in good health and CMV-seronegative. Sequenced material: PBMCs. The V and J genes are TRBV5-8 and TRBJ1-4, with 8 bases lining up with TRBD1. The CDR3 here is CASSPRDRNNEKLFF. DNA of the CDR3: TGTGCCAGCAGCCCGAGGGACAGGAATAATGAAAAACTGTTTTTT.